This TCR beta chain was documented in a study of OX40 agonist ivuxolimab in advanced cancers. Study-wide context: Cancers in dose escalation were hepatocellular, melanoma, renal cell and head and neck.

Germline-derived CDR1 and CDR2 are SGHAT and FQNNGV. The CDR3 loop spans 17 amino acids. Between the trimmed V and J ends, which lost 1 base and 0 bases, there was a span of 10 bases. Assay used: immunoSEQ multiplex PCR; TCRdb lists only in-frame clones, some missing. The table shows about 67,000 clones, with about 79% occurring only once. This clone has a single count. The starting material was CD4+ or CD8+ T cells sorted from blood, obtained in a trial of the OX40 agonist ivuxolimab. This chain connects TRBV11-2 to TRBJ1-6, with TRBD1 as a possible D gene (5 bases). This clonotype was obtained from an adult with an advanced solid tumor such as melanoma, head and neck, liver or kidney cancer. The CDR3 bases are TGTGCCAGCAGCTTAGGGGGCACGAGCTCCTATAATTCACCCCTCCACTTT. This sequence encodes CASSLGGTSSYNSPLHF.